The rows below give T cell receptor beta chains drawn from one sample of a study of OX40 agonist ivuxolimab in advanced cancers. Method: immunoSEQ multiplex PCR; TCRdb's copy keeps in-frame clones and lacks some. Of approximately 74,000 clones in the sample, approximately 92% are singletons; the top ten hold about 0.32%. The specimen comprised CD4+ or CD8+ T cells sorted from blood, sampled in a trial of the OX40 agonist ivuxolimab. These receptors all stem from an adult with an advanced solid tumor such as melanoma, head and neck, liver or kidney cancer. CDR3s include the opening cysteine and the closing phenylalanine or tryptophan. A D gene is named only where the DNA matches it firmly. A row's size may be missing; if present it is once, few, many or a size class.

j_gene	d_gene	v_gene	abundance	CDR3nt	CDR3aa
TRBJ1-4	TRBD1	TRBV9	.	TGTGCCAGCAGCGTGGGACAGTGGGAAAAACTGTTTTTT	CASSVGQWEKLFF
TRBJ1-5	TRBD1	TRBV4-3	.	TGCGCCAGCAGCCAAGACCTTGGGACAGGGGGTCTCAATCAGCCCCAGCATTTT	CASSQDLGTGGLNQPQHF
TRBJ1-1	.	TRBV29-1	once	TGCAGCGTTGGATCCGCGGGGGGGGCTGAAGCTTTCTTT	CSVGSAGGAEAFF
TRBJ1-5	TRBD1	TRBV28	.	TGTGCCAGCAGTCGGGACAGCCTCAATCAGCCCCAGCATTTT	CASSRDSLNQPQHF
TRBJ2-1	.	TRBV4-3	.	TGCGCCAGCAGCCGAGGGGAGACTGCCTACAATGAGCAGTTCTTC	CASSRGETAYNEQFF
TRBJ2-1	TRBD2	TRBV18	few	TGTGCCAGCTCACCCCTGGCGGGGGGGCATGAGCAGTTCTTC	CASSPLAGGHEQFF
TRBJ2-3	.	TRBV18	.	TGTGCCAGCTCACCCCCCACCAGGGCAGATACGCAGTATTTT	CASSPPTRADTQYF
TRBJ2-1	.	TRBV6-4	once	TGTGCCAGCAGTGCCACAGGGACTGAGCAGTTCTTC	CASSATGTEQFF
TRBJ2-2	.	TRBV11-3	.	TGTGCCAGCAGCGCAGGCTTAGGGGAGCTGTTTTTT	CASSAGLGELFF
TRBJ2-7	.	TRBV19	.	TGTGCCAGTAGTATGGGGGGCAGTCTCCCCTCCTACGAGCAGTACTTC	CASSMGGSLPSYEQYF
TRBJ2-3	TRBD2	TRBV5-4	.	TGTGCCAGCAGCTGGAGGACTAGCGGGGGGGATACGCAGTATTTT	CASSWRTSGGDTQYF
TRBJ2-5	.	TRBV7-2	.	TGTGCCAGCAGCTTCAATCGAGAGACCCAGTACTTC	CASSFNRETQYF
TRBJ2-2	TRBD1	TRBV14	.	TGTGCCAGCAGCCAATCAGGGGGTCGCACCGGGGAGCTGTTTTTT	CASSQSGGRTGELFF
TRBJ2-1	.	TRBV27	.	TGTGCCAGCAGTTCCCGTCAAGCGGTGGGCTCCTACAATGAGCAGTTCTTC	CASSSRQAVGSYNEQFF
TRBJ2-1	TRBD2	TRBV6-5	.	TGTGCCAGCAGTTCGCGGGGGGGATACAATGAGCAGTTCTTC	CASSSRGGYNEQFF
TRBJ1-4	TRBD1	TRBV27	.	TGTGCCAGCAGTGGGACAGGGAGTAATGAAAAACTGTTTTTT	CASSGTGSNEKLFF
TRBJ2-3	.	TRBV11-1	once	TGTGCCAGCAGCTGGGCCGGGACCGGCACAGATACGCAGTATTTT	CASSWAGTGTDTQYF
TRBJ2-7	TRBD2	TRBV27	.	TGTGCCAGCAAGTTTGGCGGGAGCTCCTACGAGCAGTACTTC	CASKFGGSSYEQYF
TRBJ2-1	.	TRBV7-2	.	TGTGCCAGCAGCCCACAGACAGCTTCCTACAATGAGCAGTTCTTC	CASSPQTASYNEQFF
TRBJ2-3	.	TRBV6-6	.	TGTGCCAGCAGTTTTGGGGGATACACAGATACGCAGTATTTT	CASSFGGYTDTQYF
TRBJ2-2	TRBD1	TRBV9	few	TGTGCCAGCAGCGTAAGGACAGGGTCGGCCGGGGAGCTGTTTTTT	CASSVRTGSAGELFF
TRBJ2-1	TRBD2	TRBV6-5	once	TGTGCCAGCAGTAAAACTAGCGGGAGCTACAATGAGCAGTTCTTC	CASSKTSGSYNEQFF
TRBJ1-5	.	TRBV6-5	.	TGTGCCAGCAGTTACACCCACGGGGGCAATCAGCCCCAGCATTTT	CASSYTHGGNQPQHF
TRBJ1-4	.	TRBV7-9	once	TGTGCCAGCAGCTTGGGACAAATTAATGAAAAACTGTTTTTT	CASSLGQINEKLFF
TRBJ1-2	TRBD1	TRBV6-5	once	TGTGCCAGCAGTTACTTTCCCGGGACAGGGGACTATGGCTACACCTTC	CASSYFPGTGDYGYTF
TRBJ1-5	.	TRBV6-1	.	TGTGCCAGCAGTGAGTTACAATGGGGCAGCGTTCATCAGCCCCAGCATTTT	CASSELQWGSVHQPQHF
TRBJ1-5	TRBD1	TRBV2	.	TGTGCCAGCAGTGAAATGGGACAGGGGGCAATGGGCAATCAGCCCCAGCATTTT	CASSEMGQGAMGNQPQHF
TRBJ2-1	TRBD2	TRBV28	.	TGTGCCAACCTACTCGGGTACCTAGCGGGAGGGTGGGGATACAATGAGCAGTTCTTC	CANLLGYLAGGWGYNEQFF
TRBJ1-1	TRBD1	TRBV5-6	.	TGTGCCAGCAGCTTGGGACAGGGGGCTAACACTGAAGCTTTCTTT	CASSLGQGANTEAFF
TRBJ2-3	TRBD1	TRBV5-4	.	TGTGCCAGCAGCTTGGGGGACAGGGGTGATACGCAGTATTTT	CASSLGDRGDTQYF
TRBJ2-2	.	TRBV2	once	TGTGCCAGCAGTCAACAGGGAGGTTACGGGGAGCTGTTTTTT	CASSQQGGYGELFF
TRBJ2-3	.	TRBV30	.	TGTGCCTGGAGCTCGGGGGGCGGCACAGATACGCAGTATTTT	CAWSSGGGTDTQYF
TRBJ2-3	TRBD1	TRBV6-6	.	TGTGCCAGCAGTTTCACAGGGGCAGATACGCAGTATTTT	CASSFTGADTQYF
TRBJ1-5	.	TRBV6-1	.	TGTGCCAGCCATCACAGCAATCAGCCCCAGCATTTT	CASHHSNQPQHF
TRBJ1-1	TRBD1	TRBV9	.	TGTGCCAGCAGCGTAGGACAGGGGGTGAACACTGAAGCTTTCTTT	CASSVGQGVNTEAFF
TRBJ2-7	.	TRBV19	.	TGTGCCAGTAGCCTTGGTTTGGGGAGCTCCTACGAGCAGTACTTC	CASSLGLGSSYEQYF
TRBJ2-5	TRBD2	TRBV2	.	TGTGCCAGCAGTGATGCTAGCGGGGGGGAGACCCAGTACTTC	CASSDASGGETQYF
TRBJ2-3	.	TRBV18	.	TGTGCCAGCTCACCATCCGGATACACAGATACGCAGTATTTT	CASSPSGYTDTQYF
TRBJ1-1	.	TRBV28	once	TGTGCCAGCCTGGTGGGCGGCCTATTGAACACTGAAGCTTTCTTT	CASLVGGLLNTEAFF
TRBJ2-5	TRBD2	TRBV19	.	TGTGCCAGTAGTATGCGGGAGAAAGAGACCCAGTACTTC	CASSMREKETQYF
TRBJ2-7	.	TRBV5-4	.	TGTGCCACTTACCACCGGGCCGAATCCTACGAGCAGTACTTC	CATYHRAESYEQYF